The clone carrying this TCR beta chain was observed a few times. No antigen is known for it. Unique molecular identifiers were present in the TCR beta cDNA libraries. TCRdb processed the PCR reads anew with MiXCR; each CDR3 protein has one entry. The profile shows hundreds of thousands of distinct CDR3 sequences, around 64% of them singletons. The entry originates in a study of post-analysis software for immune sequencing data. Study-wide points: The study found TRBV5-6, TRBV5-1 and TRBV20-1 among four to six TRBV segments more frequent in patients than controls.

The V gene lost 0 bases and the J gene lost 3 bases, with 10 bases spanning the gap. Per the germline V gene, CDR1 is SGHRS and CDR2 is YFSETQ. The CDR3 extends over 15 amino acids. The clonotype was recovered from a girl aged 2-15 years with multiple sclerosis. The V gene is TRBV5-1, the J gene TRBJ1-5, with D perhaps matching TRBD1 (5 bases). Sequenced sample: blood. CDR3 nucleotides: TGCGCCAGCAGCTTGGGAGGCAGGGTCAATCAGCCCCAGCATTTT. Amino acids: CASSLGGRVNQPQHF.